The present T cell receptor (beta chain) was sequenced within a study of T cell repertoires in cytomegalovirus infection. Study-level points and caveats: Dominant in the ex vivo response were TCR beta clonotypes restricted by HLA-C and specific for CMV.

TCRdb analysed the reads with MiXCR anew, one entry per CDR3 protein. Of 350,000 to 500,000 distinct CDR3 sequences in the sample, 30% to 40% are singletons; the top ten hold roughly 15%. This clonotype has more than one count but fewer than ten. Antigen specificity is unknown. V dropped 5 bases and J dropped 3 bases, with 17 bases sitting between them. The CDR3 length is 15 residues. The germline gives CDR1 SEHNR, CDR2 FQNEAQ (reference sequence). Material: PBMCs. The chain employs TRBV7-9 and TRBJ2-7; TRBD1 is a possible D gene (6 bases). This receptor was identified in a human donor in good health (CMV status not recorded). Some clones in this sample may be carry-over from other donors' samples. The CDR3 loop reads CASSVRSGEHYEQYF. CDR3 nucleotides: TGTGCCAGCAGCGTGAGGTCAGGGGAACACTACGAGCAGTACTTC. Full variable domain (outside the CDR3, taken from reference TRBV7-9 and TRBJ2-7): DTGVSQNPRHKITKRGQNVTFRCDPISEHNRLYWYRQTLGQGPEFLTYFQNEAQLEKSRLLSDRFSAERPKGSFSTLEIQRTEQGDSAMYLCASSVRSGEHYEQYFGPGTRLTVT.